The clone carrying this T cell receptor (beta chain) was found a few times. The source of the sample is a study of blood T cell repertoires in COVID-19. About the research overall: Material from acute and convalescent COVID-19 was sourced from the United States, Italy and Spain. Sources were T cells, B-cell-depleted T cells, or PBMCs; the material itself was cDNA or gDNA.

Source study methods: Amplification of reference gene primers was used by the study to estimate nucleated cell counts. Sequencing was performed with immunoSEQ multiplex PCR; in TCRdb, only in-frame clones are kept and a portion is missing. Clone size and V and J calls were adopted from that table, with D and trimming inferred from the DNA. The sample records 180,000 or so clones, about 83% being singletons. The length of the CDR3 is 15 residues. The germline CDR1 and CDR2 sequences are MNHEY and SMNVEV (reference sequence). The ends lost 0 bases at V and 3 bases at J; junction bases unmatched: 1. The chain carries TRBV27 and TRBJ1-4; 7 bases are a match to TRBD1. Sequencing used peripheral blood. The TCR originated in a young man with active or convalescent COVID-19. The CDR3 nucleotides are TGTGCCAGCAGTTTATCGGGGACAGCTAATGAAAAACTGTTTTTT. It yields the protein CASSLSGTANEKLFF.